Listed below are T cell receptor beta chains from one sample, sequenced in a study of T-cell memory formation after mild COVID-19. MiXCR, run by TCRdb on the 5' RACE reads, gives a single entry per CDR3 protein. The sample records just over 400,000 distinct CDR3 sequences, 23% being singletons. The sample consisted of PBMCs or a T cell subset sorted from them (not recorded which). The receptor source for this set is an adult woman who had mild COVID-19 (a few samples of this study predate the infection). Cell type and time point are not known. Each CDR3 is given with its conserved first and last residue. The order of the fields is J gene, V gene, D gene, clone size, CDR3 protein, CDR3 DNA. The D gene is left open where the match is weak. Size tells how often a clone was seen (once, few, many) or the class of an expanded clone, and some rows leave it out.

>TRBJ2-1|TRBV6-5|TRBD1|-
CATRGIGQGAYNEQFF
TGTGCCACCCGAGGGATAGGGCAGGGGGCTTACAATGAGCAGTTCTTC
>TRBJ1-2|TRBV25-1|-|-
CASMDGQLGGYTF
TGTGCCAGCATGGACGGACAGTTGGGCGGCTACACCTTC
>TRBJ2-3|TRBV12-3/TRBV12-4|TRBD2|few
CASSTGTSGSTDTQYF
TGTGCCAGCAGTACCGGGACTAGCGGGAGTACAGATACGCAGTATTTT
>TRBJ2-7|TRBV6-2/TRBV6-3|TRBD2|-
CASSDPLAGTYEQYF
TGTGCCAGCAGTGATCCTTTAGCGGGTACCTACGAGCAGTACTTC
>TRBJ2-1|TRBV13|-|-
CASSLVRLARYNEQFF
TGTGCCAGCAGCTTAGTCAGGCTAGCAAGGTACAATGAGCAGTTCTTC
>TRBJ2-2|TRBV5-1|TRBD1|few
CASRTGGTNTGELFF
TGCGCCAGCAGAACAGGGGGCACGAACACCGGGGAGCTGTTTTTT
>TRBJ2-5|TRBV7-3|TRBD1|-
CASSRSGTGEETQYF
TGTGCCAGCAGTCGCTCCGGGACAGGAGAAGAGACCCAGTACTTC
>TRBJ1-6|TRBV14|-|-
CASSLIDVSPLHF
TGTGCCAGCAGCCTCATTGACGTTTCACCCCTCCACTTT
>TRBJ2-5|TRBV3-1|-|-
CASSQWGEQETQYF
TGTGCCAGCAGCCAATGGGGGGAGCAAGAGACCCAGTACTTC
>TRBJ2-1|TRBV29-1|TRBD2|many
CSVGGLATYNEQFF
TGCAGCGTCGGAGGACTAGCAACCTACAATGAGCAGTTCTTC
>TRBJ2-3|TRBV29-1|-|few
CSVAQGTDTQYF
TGCAGCGTTGCCCAGGGTACAGATACGCAGTATTTT
>TRBJ2-1|TRBV12-3/TRBV12-4|-|-
CASSFWENNEQFF
TGTGCCAGCAGTTTCTGGGAAAACAATGAGCAGTTCTTC
>TRBJ2-7|TRBV21-1|-|few
CASSNRRLAKVYEQYF
TGTGCCAGCAGCAATCGGCGACTAGCAAAGGTCTACGAGCAGTACTTC
>TRBJ2-2|TRBV20-1|TRBD2|many
CSAFRQTAGGLNTGELFF
TGCAGTGCTTTCAGACAGACGGCGGGAGGTCTGAACACCGGGGAGCTGTTTTTT
>TRBJ1-2|TRBV11-2|-|-
CASSLEGASNYGYTF
TGTGCCAGCAGCTTAGAGGGGGCTTCGAACTATGGCTACACCTTC
>TRBJ1-1|TRBV9|-|-
CASSVGSENEAFF
TGTGCCAGCAGCGTAGGTTCGGAAAATGAAGCTTTCTTT
>TRBJ2-1|TRBV5-1|-|many
CASSLSSGYTNEQFF
TGCGCCAGCAGCTTATCCAGCGGATACACCAATGAGCAGTTCTTC
>TRBJ2-1|TRBV9|-|few
CASSVQGLGSYNEQFF
TGTGCCAGCAGCGTACAGGGATTGGGCTCCTACAATGAGCAGTTCTTC
>TRBJ2-5|TRBV24-1|-|few
CATSDPAGIEETQYF
TGTGCCACCAGTGACCCAGCGGGTATCGAAGAGACCCAGTACTTC
>TRBJ1-2|TRBV20-1|TRBD1|-
CSALALGQAAILSNYGYTF
TGCAGTGCCCTAGCCCTGGGACAGGCGGCGATCCTTTCTAACTATGGCTACACCTTC
>TRBJ2-7|TRBV12-5|-|-
CASGSPTHSIYEQYF
TGTGCTAGTGGTTCCCCCACTCACAGCATCTACGAGCAGTACTTC
>TRBJ2-1|TRBV20-1|TRBD2|few
CSAPRPSGGYNEQFF
TGCAGTGCCCCCAGACCTAGCGGGGGGTACAATGAGCAGTTCTTC
>TRBJ2-1|TRBV10-3|-|few
CAITPRGSNEQFF
TGTGCCATCACCCCTCGTGGCTCCAATGAGCAGTTCTTC
>TRBJ2-5|TRBV4-3|-|few
CASSQDRDLEETQYF
TGCGCCAGCAGCCAGGACCGGGACTTAGAAGAGACCCAGTACTTC
>TRBJ2-1|TRBV3-1|TRBD1|-
CASTDPGQGVNEQFF
TGTGCCAGCACCGACCCCGGGCAGGGGGTAAATGAGCAGTTCTTC
>TRBJ2-7|TRBV20-1|TRBD1|-
CSARDLTRSGTGLYEQYF
TGCAGTGCTAGAGATCTCACCAGATCCGGGACAGGGCTCTACGAGCAGTACTTC
>TRBJ1-2|TRBV7-3|-|-
CASSATRGDYGYTF
TGTGCCAGCAGCGCGACCCGGGGGGACTATGGCTACACCTTC
>TRBJ2-1|TRBV20-1|-|-
CSARKDSYNEQFF
TGCTCCGCCAGAAAGGACTCCTACAATGAGCAGTTCTTC
>TRBJ2-3|TRBV27|-|-
CASRRDSYTDTQYF
TGTGCCAGCAGGCGGGACAGTTACACAGATACGCAGTATTTT
>TRBJ2-2|TRBV7-3|-|-
CASSLRAVPNTGELFF
TGTGCCAGCAGTCTAAGGGCGGTCCCGAACACCGGGGAGCTGTTTTTT
>TRBJ2-2|TRBV7-8|-|-
CASSRDRMNTGELFF
TGTGCCAGCAGCCGCGACAGGATGAACACCGGGGAGCTGTTTTTT
>TRBJ1-5|TRBV7-8|-|few
CASSLARGVSHF
TGTGCCAGCAGCTTAGCGCGGGGGGTTTCGCATTTT
>TRBJ2-7|TRBV3-1|-|many
CASSRTRYEQYF
TGTGCCAGCAGCCGGACCCGATACGAGCAGTACTTC
>TRBJ2-3|TRBV29-1|-|-
CSVAPTVPDTQYF
TGCAGCGTTGCCCCGACTGTCCCAGATACGCAGTATTTT
>TRBJ2-2|TRBV7-3|-|-
CASSLPPGENTGELFF
TGTGCCAGCAGCTTACCCCCGGGTGAGAACACCGGGGAGCTGTTTTTT
>TRBJ1-2|TRBV7-9|-|few
CASAGIGNYGYTF
TGTGCCAGCGCAGGCATCGGTAACTATGGCTACACCTTC
>TRBJ1-5|TRBV28|-|few
CASSSSGGNQPQHF
TGTGCCAGCAGTTCATCCGGAGGAAATCAGCCCCAGCATTTT
>TRBJ2-5|TRBV14|-|few
CASSQFQETQYF
TGTGCCAGCAGCCAATTCCAAGAGACCCAGTACTTC
>TRBJ2-5|TRBV19|TRBD2|-
CASSYRDYVAQYF
TGTGCCAGTAGTTACCGGGACTACGTCGCCCAGTACTTC
>TRBJ2-7|TRBV20-1|TRBD1|few
CSARDGQARSYEQYF
TGCAGTGCTAGAGATGGACAGGCCCGCTCCTACGAGCAGTACTTC
>TRBJ2-2|TRBV3-1|-|many
CASSSMNGELFF
TGTGCCAGCAGCTCAATGAACGGGGAGCTGTTTTTT
>TRBJ2-1|TRBV5-1|-|medium-sized
CASSLGPDGNEQFF
TGCGCCAGCAGCTTGGGACCCGACGGCAATGAGCAGTTCTTC
>TRBJ2-7|TRBV20-1|TRBD2|-
CSARVPSGRGAHEQYF
TGCAGTGCTAGGGTCCCTAGCGGGAGGGGCGCCCACGAGCAGTACTTC
>TRBJ1-2|TRBV3-1|-|-
CASSQRPSGGYTF
TGTGCCAGCAGCCAAAGGCCTTCGGGGGGCTACACCTTC
>TRBJ1-1|TRBV12-3/TRBV12-4|-|few
CASSLSRLAVEAFF
TGTGCCAGCAGTTTAAGTCGGTTGGCGGTGGAAGCTTTCTTT